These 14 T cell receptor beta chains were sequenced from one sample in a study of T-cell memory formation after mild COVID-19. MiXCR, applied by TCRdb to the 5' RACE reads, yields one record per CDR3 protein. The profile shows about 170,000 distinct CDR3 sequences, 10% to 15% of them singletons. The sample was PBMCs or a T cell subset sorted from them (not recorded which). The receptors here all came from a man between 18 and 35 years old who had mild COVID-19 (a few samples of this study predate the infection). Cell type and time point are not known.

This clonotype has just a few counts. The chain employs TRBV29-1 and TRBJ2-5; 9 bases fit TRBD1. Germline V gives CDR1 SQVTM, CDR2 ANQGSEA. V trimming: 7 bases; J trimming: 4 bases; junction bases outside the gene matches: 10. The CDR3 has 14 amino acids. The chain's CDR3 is CSAESQGAGETQYF. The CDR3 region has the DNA TGCAGCGCCGAGTCACAGGGGGCGGGAGAGACCCAGTACTTC.

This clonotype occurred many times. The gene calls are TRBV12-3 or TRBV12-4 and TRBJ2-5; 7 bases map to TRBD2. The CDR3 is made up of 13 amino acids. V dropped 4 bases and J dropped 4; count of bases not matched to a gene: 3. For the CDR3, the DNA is TGTGCCAGCAGTTCGGGGGGAAGAGAGACCCAGTACTTC. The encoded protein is CASSSGGRETQYF.

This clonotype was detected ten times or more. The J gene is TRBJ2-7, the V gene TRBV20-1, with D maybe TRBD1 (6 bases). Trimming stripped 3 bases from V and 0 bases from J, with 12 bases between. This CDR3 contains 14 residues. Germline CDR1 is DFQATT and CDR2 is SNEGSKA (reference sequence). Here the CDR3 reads CSASPGQSSYEQYF. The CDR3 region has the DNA TGCAGTGCTAGCCCGGGACAAAGCTCCTACGAGCAGTACTTC.

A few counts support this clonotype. CDR3 sequence reads: CASSSRGGIEAFF. The CDR3 coding sequence is TGTGCCAGCAGCTCCCGCGGTGGAATTGAAGCTTTCTTT. The chain combines TRBV11-3 with TRBJ1-1; D is ambiguous. CDR3 length: 13 amino acids. Germline V gene lookup returns CDR1 SGHNT and CDR2 YENEEA. Trimming stripped 4 bases from V and 7 bases from J, with 13 bases between.

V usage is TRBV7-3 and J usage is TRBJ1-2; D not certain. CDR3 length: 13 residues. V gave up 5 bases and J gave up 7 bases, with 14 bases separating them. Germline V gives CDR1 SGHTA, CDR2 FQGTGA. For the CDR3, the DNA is TGTGCCAGCAGCACACACCACCTGGGTGGCTACACCTTC. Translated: CASSTHHLGGYTF.

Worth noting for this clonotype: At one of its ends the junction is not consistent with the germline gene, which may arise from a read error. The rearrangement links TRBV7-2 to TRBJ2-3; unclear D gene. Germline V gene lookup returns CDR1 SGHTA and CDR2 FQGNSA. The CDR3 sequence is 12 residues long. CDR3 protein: CASSVATDTQYF. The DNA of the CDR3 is TGTGCCAGCAGCGTAGCCACAGATACGCAGTATTTT.

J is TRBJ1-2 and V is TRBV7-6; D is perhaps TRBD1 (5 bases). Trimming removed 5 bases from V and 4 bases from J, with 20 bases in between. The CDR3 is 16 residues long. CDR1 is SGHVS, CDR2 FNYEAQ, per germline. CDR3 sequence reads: CASSLVRDGVAYGYTF. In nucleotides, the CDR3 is TGTGCCAGCAGCCTTGTACGGGACGGGGTAGCCTATGGCTACACCTTC.

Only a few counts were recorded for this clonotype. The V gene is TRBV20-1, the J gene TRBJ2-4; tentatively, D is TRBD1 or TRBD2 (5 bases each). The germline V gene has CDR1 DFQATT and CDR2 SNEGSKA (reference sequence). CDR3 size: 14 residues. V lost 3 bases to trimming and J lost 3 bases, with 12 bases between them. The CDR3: CSASGGYGKNIQYF. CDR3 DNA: TGCAGTGCTAGTGGGGGATACGGCAAAAACATTCAGTACTTC.

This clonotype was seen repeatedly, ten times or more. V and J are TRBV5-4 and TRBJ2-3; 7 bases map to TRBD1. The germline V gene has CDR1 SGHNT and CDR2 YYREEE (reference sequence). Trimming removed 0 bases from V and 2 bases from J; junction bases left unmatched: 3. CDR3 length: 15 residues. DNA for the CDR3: TGTGCCAGCAGCTTGGACAGGGGCCTCACAGATACGCAGTATTTT. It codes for CASSLDRGLTDTQYF. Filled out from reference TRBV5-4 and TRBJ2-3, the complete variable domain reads ETGVTQSPTHLIKTRGQQVTLRCSSQSGHNTVSWYQQALGQGPQFIFQYYREEENGRGNFPPRFSGLQFPNYSSELNVNALELDDSALYLCASSLDRGLTDTQYFGPGTRLTVL.

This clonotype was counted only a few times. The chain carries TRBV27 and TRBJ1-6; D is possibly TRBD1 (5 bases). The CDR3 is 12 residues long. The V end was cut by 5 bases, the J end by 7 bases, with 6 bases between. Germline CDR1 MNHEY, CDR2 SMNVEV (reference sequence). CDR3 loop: CASSRQNSPLHF. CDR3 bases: TGTGCCAGCAGTAGACAGAATTCACCCCTCCACTTT.

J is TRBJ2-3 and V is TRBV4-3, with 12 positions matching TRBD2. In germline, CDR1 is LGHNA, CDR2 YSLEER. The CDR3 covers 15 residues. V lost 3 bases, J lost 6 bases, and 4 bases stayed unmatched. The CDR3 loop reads CASSQLAGGPDTQYF. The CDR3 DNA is TGCGCCAGCAGCCAGCTAGCGGGGGGGCCTGATACGCAGTATTTT.

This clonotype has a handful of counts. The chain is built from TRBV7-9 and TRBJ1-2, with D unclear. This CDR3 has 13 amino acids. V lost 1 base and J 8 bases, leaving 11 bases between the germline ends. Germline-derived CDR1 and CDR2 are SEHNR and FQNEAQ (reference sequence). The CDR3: CASSLERNGGYTF. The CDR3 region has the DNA TGTGCCAGCAGCTTAGAACGCAACGGAGGCTACACCTTC.

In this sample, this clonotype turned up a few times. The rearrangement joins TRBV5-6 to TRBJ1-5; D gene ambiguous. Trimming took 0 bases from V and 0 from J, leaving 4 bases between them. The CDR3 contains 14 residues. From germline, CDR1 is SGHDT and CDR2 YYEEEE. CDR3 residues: CASSLALSNQPQHF. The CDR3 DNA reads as TGTGCCAGCAGCTTGGCCCTTAGCAATCAGCCCCAGCATTTT. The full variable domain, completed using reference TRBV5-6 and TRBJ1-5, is DAGVTQSPTHLIKTRGQQVTLRCSPKSGHDTVSWYQQALGQGPQFIFQYYEEEERQRGNFPDRFSGHQFPNYSSELNVNALLLGDSALYLCASSLALSNQPQHFGDGTRLSIL.

CDR3 DNA sequence: TGTGCCAGCAGGACCGGGGGAGAAAAACTGTTTTTT. Its protein is CASRTGGEKLFF. The rearrangement links TRBV3-1 to TRBJ1-4, with D perhaps matching TRBD1 (5 bases). Germline CDR1 is LGHDT and CDR2 is YNNKEL (reference sequence). The CDR3 has 12 residues. V was shortened by 6 bases and J by 8 bases, with 10 bases between the two germline ends.